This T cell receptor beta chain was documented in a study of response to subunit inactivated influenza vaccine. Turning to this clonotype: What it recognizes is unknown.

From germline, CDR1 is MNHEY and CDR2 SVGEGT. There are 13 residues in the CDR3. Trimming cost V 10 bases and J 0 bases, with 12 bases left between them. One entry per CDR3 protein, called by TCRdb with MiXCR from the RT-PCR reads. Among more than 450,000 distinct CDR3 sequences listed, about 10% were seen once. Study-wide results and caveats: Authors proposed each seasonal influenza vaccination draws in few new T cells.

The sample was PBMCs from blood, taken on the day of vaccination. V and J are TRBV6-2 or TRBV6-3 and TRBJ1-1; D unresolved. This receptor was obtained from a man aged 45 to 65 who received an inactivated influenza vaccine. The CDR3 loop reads CATIGRLNTEAFF. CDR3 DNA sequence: TGTGCCACCATAGGACGGCTGAACACTGAAGCTTTCTTT.